The 8 T cell receptor beta chains in this list originate from one sample, sequenced in a study of CD8+CD57+ T cells in acquired aplastic anemia. For CDR3 and TCR beta VDJ profiling, genomic DNA was the template used. From the reads, TCRdb called clonotypes with MiXCR, one entry per CDR3 protein. The data show more than 150,000 distinct CDR3 sequences, around 47% seen once. Individuals selected for sequencing had exhibited CD8+CD57+ cell expansion on flow cytometry. The material sequenced was sorted CD4+, CD8+, or CD8+CD57+ T cells (not recorded which) from PBMCs. These receptors all stem from a human donor with aplastic anemia.

This chain connects TRBV4-2 to TRBJ2-7, with TRBD2 matching 8 bases. The V gene end was trimmed by 5 bases and the J gene end by 0 bases; junction bases not matched to a gene: 3. Germline V CDR1 and CDR2: LGHNA, YNFKEQ. CDR3 length equals 14 residues. Here the CDR3 reads CASSGGGSSYEQYF. DNA for the CDR3: TGTGCCAGCAGCGGCGGGGGGAGCTCCTACGAGCAGTACTTC.

V usage is TRBV7-8 and J usage is TRBJ1-6; D gene uncertain. The CDR3 extends over 12 amino acids. Germline assignment: CDR1 SGHVS and CDR2 FQNEAQ. Trimming took off 9 bases at V and 6 bases at J, with 9 bases between the two ends. The CDR3 coding sequence is TGTGCCAGTAGTTGGGGTAATTCACCCCTCCACTTT. It yields the protein CASSWGNSPLHF.

The chain has TRBV12-3 or TRBV12-4 and TRBJ2-3, with a tentative D call TRBD2 (6 bases). V lost 4 bases and J 2 bases, leaving 16 bases between the germline ends. This CDR3 region has 16 residues. The CDR3 nucleotides are TGTGCCAGCAGTTCCTCGGCGGGATACCCCACAGATACGCAGTATTTT. It specifies CASSSSAGYPTDTQYF.

This clonotype appeared a single time. The V gene is TRBV7-8, the J gene TRBJ1-2, with D uncertain. Germline lookup yields CDR1 SGHVS and CDR2 FQNEAQ. The CDR3 has 12 amino acids. Trimming cost V 4 bases and J 8 bases, with 11 bases left between them. CDR3 loop: CASSYGLRGYTF. The DNA of the CDR3 is TGTGCCAGCAGCTACGGTTTACGGGGCTACACCTTC. Complete variable domain (other parts from reference TRBV7-8 and TRBJ1-2): GAGVSQSPRYKVAKRGQDVALRCDPISGHVSLFWYQQALGQGPEFLTYFQNEAQLDKSGLPSDRFFAERPEGSVSTLKIQRTQQEDSAVYLCASSYGLRGYTFGSGTRLTVV.

The gene calls are TRBV7-6 and TRBJ1-2; the D gene is possibly TRBD1 (5 bases). Trimming left V 6 bases short and J 4 bases short, with 12 bases between. CDR1 and CDR2 (germline): SGHVS, FNYEAQ. CDR3 size: 13 residues. The DNA for the CDR3 is TGTGCCAGCAGGGGAACAGGCTCCTATGGCTACACCTTC. This encodes CASRGTGSYGYTF.

Notes on this clonotype: One end of the junction varies from germline; a read error may be responsible. The V gene is TRBV20-1, the J gene TRBJ1-5, with D maybe TRBD1 (6 bases). CDR3 size: 14 residues. CDR1 and CDR2 (germline): DFQATT, SNEGSKA (reference sequence). CDR3 residues: CSAREGEGGQPQHF. As DNA, the CDR3 is TGCAGTGCCAGAGAAGGGGAGGGGGGCCAGCCCCAGCATTTT.

This clonotype was detected ten times or more. This chain connects TRBV9 to TRBJ1-6, with 9 bases identical to TRBD1. Germline-derived CDR1 and CDR2 are SGDLS and YYNGEE. The CDR3 length is 15 residues. Trimming removed 3 bases from V and 8 bases from J; junction bases left unmatched: 6. The CDR3 protein is CASSGAGTGHSPLHF. For the CDR3, the DNA is TGTGCCAGCAGCGGTGCCGGGACAGGGCATTCACCCCTCCACTTT.

This clonotype has a handful of counts. V gene TRBV2 combines with J gene TRBJ1-2; a possible D gene is TRBD1 (5 bases). This CDR3 has 14 residues. Trimming pared 5 bases from V and 2 bases from J, leaving 12 bases between. The V gene's germline CDR1 is SNHLY and CDR2 FYNNEI. The CDR3 region has the DNA TGTGCCAGCAGTACTCGACAGTTCAACTATGGCTACACCTTC. It yields the protein CASSTRQFNYGYTF.